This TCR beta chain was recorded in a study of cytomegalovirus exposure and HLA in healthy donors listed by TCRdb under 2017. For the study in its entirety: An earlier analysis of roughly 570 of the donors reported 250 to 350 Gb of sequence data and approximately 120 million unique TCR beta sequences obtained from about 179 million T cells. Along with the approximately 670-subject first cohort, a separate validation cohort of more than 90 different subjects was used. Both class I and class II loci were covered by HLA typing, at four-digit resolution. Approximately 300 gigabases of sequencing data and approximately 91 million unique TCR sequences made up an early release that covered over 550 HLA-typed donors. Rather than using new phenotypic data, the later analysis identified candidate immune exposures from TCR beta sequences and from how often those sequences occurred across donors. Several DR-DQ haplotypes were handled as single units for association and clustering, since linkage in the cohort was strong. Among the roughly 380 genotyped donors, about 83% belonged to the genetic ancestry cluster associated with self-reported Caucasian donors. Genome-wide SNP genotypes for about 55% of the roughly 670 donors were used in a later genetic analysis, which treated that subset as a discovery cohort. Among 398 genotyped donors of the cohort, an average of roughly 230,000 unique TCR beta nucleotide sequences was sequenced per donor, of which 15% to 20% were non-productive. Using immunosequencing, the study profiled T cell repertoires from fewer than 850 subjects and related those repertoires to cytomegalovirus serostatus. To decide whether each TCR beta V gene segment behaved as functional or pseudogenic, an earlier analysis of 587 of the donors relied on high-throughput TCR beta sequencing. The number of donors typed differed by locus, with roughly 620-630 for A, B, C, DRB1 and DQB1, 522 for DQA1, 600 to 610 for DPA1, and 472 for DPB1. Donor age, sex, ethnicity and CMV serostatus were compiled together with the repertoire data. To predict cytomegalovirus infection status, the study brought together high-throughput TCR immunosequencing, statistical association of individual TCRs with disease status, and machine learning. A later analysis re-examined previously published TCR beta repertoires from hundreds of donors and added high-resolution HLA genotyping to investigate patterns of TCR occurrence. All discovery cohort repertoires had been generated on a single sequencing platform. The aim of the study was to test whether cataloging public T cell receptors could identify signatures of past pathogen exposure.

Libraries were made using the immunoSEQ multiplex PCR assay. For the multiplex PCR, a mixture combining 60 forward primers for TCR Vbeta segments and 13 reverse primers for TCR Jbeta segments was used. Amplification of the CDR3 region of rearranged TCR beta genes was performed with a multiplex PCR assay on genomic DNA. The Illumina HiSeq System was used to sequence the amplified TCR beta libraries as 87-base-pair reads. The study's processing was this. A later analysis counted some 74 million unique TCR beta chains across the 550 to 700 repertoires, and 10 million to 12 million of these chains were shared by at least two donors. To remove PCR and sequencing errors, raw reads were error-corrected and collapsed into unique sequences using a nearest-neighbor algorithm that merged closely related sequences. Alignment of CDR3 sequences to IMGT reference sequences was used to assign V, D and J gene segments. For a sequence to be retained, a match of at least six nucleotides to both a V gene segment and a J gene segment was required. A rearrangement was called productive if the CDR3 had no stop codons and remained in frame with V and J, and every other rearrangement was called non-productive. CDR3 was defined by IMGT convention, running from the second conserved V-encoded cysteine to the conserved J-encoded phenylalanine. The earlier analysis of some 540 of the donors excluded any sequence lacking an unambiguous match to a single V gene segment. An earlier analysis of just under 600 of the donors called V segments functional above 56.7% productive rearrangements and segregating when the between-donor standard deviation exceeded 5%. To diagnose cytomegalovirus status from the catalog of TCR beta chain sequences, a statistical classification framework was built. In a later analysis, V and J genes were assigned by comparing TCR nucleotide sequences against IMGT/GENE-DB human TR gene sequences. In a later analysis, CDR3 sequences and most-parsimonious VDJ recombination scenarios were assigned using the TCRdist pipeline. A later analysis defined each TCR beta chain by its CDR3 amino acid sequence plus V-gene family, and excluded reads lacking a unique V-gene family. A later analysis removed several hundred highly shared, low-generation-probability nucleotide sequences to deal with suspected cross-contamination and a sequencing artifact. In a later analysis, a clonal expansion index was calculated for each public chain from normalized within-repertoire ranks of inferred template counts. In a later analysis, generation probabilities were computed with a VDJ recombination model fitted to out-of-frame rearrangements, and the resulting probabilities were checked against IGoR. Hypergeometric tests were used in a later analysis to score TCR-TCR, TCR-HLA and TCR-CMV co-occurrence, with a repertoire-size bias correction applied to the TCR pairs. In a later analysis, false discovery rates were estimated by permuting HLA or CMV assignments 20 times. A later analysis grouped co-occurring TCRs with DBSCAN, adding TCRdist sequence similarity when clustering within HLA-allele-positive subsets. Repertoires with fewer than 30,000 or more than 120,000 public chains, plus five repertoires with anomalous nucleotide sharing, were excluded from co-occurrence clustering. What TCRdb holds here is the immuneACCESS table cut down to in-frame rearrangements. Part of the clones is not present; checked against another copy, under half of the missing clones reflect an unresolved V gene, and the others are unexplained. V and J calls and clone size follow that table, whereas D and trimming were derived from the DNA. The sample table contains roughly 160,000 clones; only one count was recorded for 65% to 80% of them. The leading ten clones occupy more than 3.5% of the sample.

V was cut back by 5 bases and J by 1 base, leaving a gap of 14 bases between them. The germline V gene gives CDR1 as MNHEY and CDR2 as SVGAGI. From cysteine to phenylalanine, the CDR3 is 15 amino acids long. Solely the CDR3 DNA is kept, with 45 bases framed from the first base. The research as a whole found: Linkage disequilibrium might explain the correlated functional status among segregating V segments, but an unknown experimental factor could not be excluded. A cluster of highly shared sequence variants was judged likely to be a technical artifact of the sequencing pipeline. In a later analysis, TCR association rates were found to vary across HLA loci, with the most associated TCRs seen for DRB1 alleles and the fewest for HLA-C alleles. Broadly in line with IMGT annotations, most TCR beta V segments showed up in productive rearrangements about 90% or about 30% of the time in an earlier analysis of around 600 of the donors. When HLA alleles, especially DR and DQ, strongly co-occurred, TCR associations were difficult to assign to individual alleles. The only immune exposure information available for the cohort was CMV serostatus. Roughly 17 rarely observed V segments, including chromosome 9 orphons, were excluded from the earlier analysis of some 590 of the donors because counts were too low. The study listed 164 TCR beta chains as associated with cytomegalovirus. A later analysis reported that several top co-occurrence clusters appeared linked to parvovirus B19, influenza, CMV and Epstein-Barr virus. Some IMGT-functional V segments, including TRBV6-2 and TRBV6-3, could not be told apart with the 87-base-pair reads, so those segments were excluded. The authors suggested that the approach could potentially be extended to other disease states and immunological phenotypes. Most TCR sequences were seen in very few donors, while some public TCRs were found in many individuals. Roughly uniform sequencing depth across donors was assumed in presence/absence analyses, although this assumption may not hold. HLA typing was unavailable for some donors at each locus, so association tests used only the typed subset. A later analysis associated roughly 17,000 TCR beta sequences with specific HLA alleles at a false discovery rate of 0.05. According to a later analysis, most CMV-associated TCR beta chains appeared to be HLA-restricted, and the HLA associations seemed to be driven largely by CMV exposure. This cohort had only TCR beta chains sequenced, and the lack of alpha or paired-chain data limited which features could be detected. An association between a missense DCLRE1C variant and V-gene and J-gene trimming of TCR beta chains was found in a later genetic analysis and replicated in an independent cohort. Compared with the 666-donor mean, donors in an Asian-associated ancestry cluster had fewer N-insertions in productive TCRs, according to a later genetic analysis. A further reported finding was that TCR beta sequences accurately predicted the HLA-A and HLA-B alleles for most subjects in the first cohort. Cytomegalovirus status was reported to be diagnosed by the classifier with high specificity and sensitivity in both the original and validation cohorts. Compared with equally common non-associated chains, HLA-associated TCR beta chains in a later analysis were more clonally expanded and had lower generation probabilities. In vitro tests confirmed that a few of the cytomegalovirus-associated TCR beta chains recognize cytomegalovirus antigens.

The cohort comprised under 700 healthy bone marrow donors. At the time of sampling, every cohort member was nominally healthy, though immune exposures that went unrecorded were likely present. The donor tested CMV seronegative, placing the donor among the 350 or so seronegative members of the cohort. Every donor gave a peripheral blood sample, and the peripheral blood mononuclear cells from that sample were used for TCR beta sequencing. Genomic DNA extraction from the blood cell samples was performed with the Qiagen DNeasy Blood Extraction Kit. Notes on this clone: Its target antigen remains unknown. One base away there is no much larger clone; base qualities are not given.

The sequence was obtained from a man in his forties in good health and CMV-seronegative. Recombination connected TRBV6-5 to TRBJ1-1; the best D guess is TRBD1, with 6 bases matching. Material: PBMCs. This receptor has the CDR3 CASSGKTGPNTEAFF. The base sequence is TGTGCCAGCAGTGGAAAAACAGGGCCGAACACTGAAGCTTTCTTT.